These T cell receptor beta chains were read from a single sample in a study of breast tumors, draining lymph nodes, adjacent tissues. TCRdb itself ran the multiplex PCR reads through MiXCR, one entry per CDR3 protein. The sample shows some 83,000 distinct CDR3 sequences, roughly 20% of them seen only once. The sequenced material came from axillary lymph node tissue. These receptors all stem from a female donor with breast cancer. Some clones in this sample may be carry-over from other donors' samples. CDR3s include the opening cysteine and the closing phenylalanine or tryptophan. The order of the fields is J gene, CDR3 length, V gene, clone size, D gene, CDR3 DNA, CDR3 protein. A D gene is named only where the DNA matches it firmly. Some rows have no size entry. The others give once, few or many, or a class for an expanded clone.

J: TRBJ1-2
length: 13
V: TRBV5-6
size: many
D: NA
DNA: TGTGCCAGCAACTCCGGGACGTCAAATGGCTACACCTTC
CDR3: CASNSGTSNGYTF

J: TRBJ1-2
length: 16
V: TRBV6-6
size: many
D: TRBD1
DNA: TGTGCCAGCAGTGCCAGAAGGACAGAAAGGGGGCATGGCTACACCTTC
CDR3: CASSARRTERGHGYTF

J: TRBJ1-6
length: 12
V: TRBV6-2/TRBV6-3
size: many
D: TRBD1
DNA: TGTGCCAGCGGGACAGGGAGATCACCCCTCCACTTT
CDR3: CASGTGRSPLHF

J: TRBJ2-7
length: 12
V: TRBV6-6
size: many
D: TRBD1
DNA: TGTGCCAGCAGTCTCCGGGACAGCTGGGAGTACTTC
CDR3: CASSLRDSWEYF

J: TRBJ2-1
length: 17
V: TRBV11-2
size: many
D: TRBD2
DNA: TGTGCCAGCAGCTTATACTCTAGCGGGAGGGCTTTTGTTGAGCAGTTCTTC
CDR3: CASSLYSSGRAFVEQFF

J: TRBJ2-3
length: 13
V: TRBV9
size: many
D: NA
DNA: TGTGCCAGCAGCTTGCGAATATCAGATACGCAGTATTTT
CDR3: CASSLRISDTQYF

J: TRBJ2-1
length: 14
V: TRBV20-1
size: NA
D: TRBD2
DNA: TGCAGTGCTAGACACAGACTAGCGGGTTATGAGCAGTTCTTC
CDR3: CSARHRLAGYEQFF

J: TRBJ2-3
length: 15
V: TRBV6-6
size: many
D: TRBD2
DNA: TGTGCCAGCAATCAAGGACTAGCGGGCACAGATACGCAGTATTTT
CDR3: CASNQGLAGTDTQYF

J: TRBJ1-6
length: 17
V: TRBV3-1
size: NA
D: TRBD1
DNA: TGTGCCAGCAGCCCCCGGGACAGGGTGTTATCCGGTTCACCCCTCCACTTT
CDR3: CASSPRDRVLSGSPLHF

J: TRBJ2-7
length: 15
V: TRBV3-1
size: NA
D: NA
DNA: TGTGCCAGCAGCCATTCCACAACACGAACGGACGAGCAGTACTTC
CDR3: CASSHSTTRTDEQYF

J: TRBJ2-4
length: 16
V: TRBV5-4
size: few
D: NA
DNA: TGTACCAGCAGCTCTGCCCGCGACAAGCTGAAAAACATTCAGTACTTC
CDR3: CTSSSARDKLKNIQYF

J: TRBJ2-7
length: 14
V: TRBV20-1
size: NA
D: NA
DNA: TGCAGTGCTGCACTAGTGGGGCTCTCCTACGAGCAGTACTTT
CDR3: CSAALVGLSYEQYF

J: TRBJ2-2
length: 16
V: TRBV20-1
size: many
D: TRBD2
DNA: TGCAGTGCCCAAGACAAGGCTAGCGGGAGTACCGGGGAGCTGTTTTTT
CDR3: CSAQDKASGSTGELFF

J: TRBJ2-5
length: 14
V: TRBV4-3
size: many
D: NA
DNA: TGCGCCAGCAGCCAAGATGCTCAGCAAGAGACCCAGTACTTC
CDR3: CASSQDAQQETQYF

J: TRBJ2-1
length: 14
V: TRBV9
size: many
D: NA
DNA: TGTGCCAGCAGCGTAAGTTGGTCTAGCACTGAGCAGTTCTTC
CDR3: CASSVSWSSTEQFF

J: TRBJ2-6
length: 18
V: TRBV10-3
size: many
D: NA
DNA: TGTGCCATCAGTGATCCCCTCCGACTTAAGCGTGGGGCCAACGTCCTGACTTTC
CDR3: CAISDPLRLKRGANVLTF

J: TRBJ2-1
length: 14
V: TRBV11-2
size: many
D: TRBD2
DNA: TGTGCCAGCAGGGGACTAGCGGCGTACAATGAGCAGTTCTTC
CDR3: CASRGLAAYNEQFF

J: TRBJ2-1
length: 17
V: TRBV25-1
size: many
D: TRBD2
DNA: TGTGCCAGCAGTGAAGATTTACTAGCGGGAGGCTACAATGAGCAGTTCTTC
CDR3: CASSEDLLAGGYNEQFF

J: TRBJ2-3
length: 16
V: TRBV10-3
size: many
D: NA
DNA: TGTGCCATCAGTGCGGGTTTGGGGGGATTGATGAATACGCAGTATTTT
CDR3: CAISAGLGGLMNTQYF

J: TRBJ2-1
length: 15
V: TRBV5-1
size: many
D: TRBD2
DNA: TGCGCCAGCAGCTTGGGATCCCTAGCGGCCAATGAGCAGTTCTTC
CDR3: CASSLGSLAANEQFF

J: TRBJ1-5
length: 16
V: TRBV6-5
size: many
D: NA
DNA: TGTGCCAGCAGTTCTCGACAGACTGGGAGCAATCAGCCCCAGCATTTT
CDR3: CASSSRQTGSNQPQHF

J: TRBJ2-3
length: 13
V: TRBV6-5
size: many
D: NA
DNA: TGTGCCAGCAGCACGACACTCACAGATACGCAGTATTTT
CDR3: CASSTTLTDTQYF

J: TRBJ1-2
length: 14
V: TRBV19
size: many
D: NA
DNA: TGTGCCAGTAGTACCTCGGGGGTTTGGTATGGCTACACCTTC
CDR3: CASSTSGVWYGYTF

J: TRBJ1-2
length: 12
V: TRBV18
size: many
D: NA
DNA: TGTGCCAGCTCTCCCGACTTGGCTGGCTACACCTTC
CDR3: CASSPDLAGYTF

J: TRBJ1-5
length: 12
V: TRBV20-1
size: many
D: NA
DNA: TGCAGTGCCAGGTCGGGCTCGCTGCCCCAGCATTTT
CDR3: CSARSGSLPQHF

J: TRBJ2-3
length: 13
V: TRBV28
size: many
D: NA
DNA: TGTGCCAGCAGTATGACCGTCCCAGATACGCAGTATTTT
CDR3: CASSMTVPDTQYF

J: TRBJ2-1
length: 16
V: TRBV20-1
size: many
D: TRBD1
DNA: TGCAGTGCTAGGGAAACCGGGACAGGGTCTTTTAATGAGCAGTTCTTC
CDR3: CSARETGTGSFNEQFF

J: TRBJ2-7
length: 17
V: TRBV10-2
size: many
D: TRBD2
DNA: TGCGCCAGCAGTGGGGTCGGGCGGCTAGCGGTCTCCTACGAGCAGTACTTC
CDR3: CASSGVGRLAVSYEQYF

J: TRBJ2-5
length: 17
V: TRBV10-3
size: many
D: TRBD2
DNA: TGTGCCATCAGTAAGGGACTAGCGGGAGGAGAAGGAGGGACCCAGTACTTC
CDR3: CAISKGLAGGEGGTQYF

J: TRBJ2-5
length: 14
V: TRBV10-3
size: many
D: TRBD2
DNA: TGTGCCATCAGGGCAGCGGGACCCCAAGAGACCCAGTACTTC
CDR3: CAIRAAGPQETQYF

J: TRBJ2-1
length: 15
V: TRBV5-4
size: many
D: NA
DNA: TGTGCCAGCAGCTTGGATACCCCACCCGCCGGGGAGCAGTTCTTC
CDR3: CASSLDTPPAGEQFF